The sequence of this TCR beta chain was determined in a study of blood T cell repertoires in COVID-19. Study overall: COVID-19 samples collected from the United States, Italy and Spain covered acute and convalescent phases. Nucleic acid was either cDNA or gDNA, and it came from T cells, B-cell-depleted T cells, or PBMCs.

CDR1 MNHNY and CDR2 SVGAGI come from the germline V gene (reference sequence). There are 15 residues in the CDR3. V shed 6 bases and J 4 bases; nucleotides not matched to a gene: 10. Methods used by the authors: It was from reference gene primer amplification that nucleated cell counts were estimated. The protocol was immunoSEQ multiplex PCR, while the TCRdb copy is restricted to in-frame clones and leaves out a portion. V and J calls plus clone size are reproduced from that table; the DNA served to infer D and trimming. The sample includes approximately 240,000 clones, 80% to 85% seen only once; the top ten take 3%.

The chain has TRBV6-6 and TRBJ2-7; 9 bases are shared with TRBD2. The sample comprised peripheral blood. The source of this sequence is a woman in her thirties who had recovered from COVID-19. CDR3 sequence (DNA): TGTGCCAGCAGGCAAGGGGCGGGAGGGCCTTACGAGCAGTACTTC. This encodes CASRQGAGGPYEQYF.